The source of this TCR beta chain is a study of blood T cell repertoires in COVID-19 (dated by TCRdb to about 2020). The study in broad terms: Collaborator samples came from the United States, Italy and Spain and covered acute and convalescent phases of COVID-19. A freely available public database, intended as a resource for researchers studying the immune response to SARS-CoV-2, is where the repertoires were released. The samples were drawn from the first 160 participants of the ongoing ImmuneRACE study and from over 950 subjects provided by 6 global collaborators. The sample metadata nearly always contained a de-identified subject ID, COVID-19 status, age in years and sex. HLA class I and class II types, where available, came from metadata supplied by the sample provider rather than from assay-based typing. Deeply sampled blood TCRbeta repertoires from subjects exposed to, actively infected with, or recovered from COVID-19 were included in the dataset. The prospective study material was composed of cDNA or gDNA derived from T cells, B-cell-depleted T cells, or PBMCs. Study-wide conclusions, independent of this receptor: Clinical and demographic metadata were provided uncurated, with the amount varying by source and participant.

At one collaborating source in Seattle, patients were enrolled during active infection and were followed longitudinally through the course of disease. The collaborating institutions used their own protocols to collect whole blood in K2EDTA tubes. For TCRbeta analysis, collaborators shipped samples in one of three forms: frozen whole blood, isolated PBMCs, or DNA extracted from either of those sample types. TCRbeta CDR3 regions were amplified from genomic DNA using the immunoSEQ Assay, a bias-controlled multiplex PCR. Per the original workflow: Nucleated cell counts per sample were estimated from amplification of reference gene primers within the assay. To quantify the absolute abundance of each unique TCRbeta CDR3 rearrangement, sequence reads were collapsed and filtered. For each sample, productive Simpson clonality was calculated by taking the square root of Simpson's diversity index across productive rearrangements. Not all clones reach the TCRdb copy of this immuneACCESS table, which keeps in-frame sequences only. Checked studies attribute under half of the gap to unresolved V genes and leave the rest unexplained. V and J calls and clone size are those listed in that table; D and trimming were worked out from the DNA. A total of roughly 410,000 clones appear in this sample, approximately 87% of them only once. The ten largest make up about 2.3% of the sample.

Reading from cysteine to phenylalanine, the CDR3 counts 15 amino acids. Of the read, only the CDR3 DNA is kept; its 45 bases are in frame from base 1. V and J lose 3 bases and 1 base, and a span of 13 bases separates them. From the germline V gene, CDR1 is SGHRS and CDR2 is YFSETQ. This clone occurred many times. Its specific antigen is unknown. Base qualities were left out, and no much larger clone turns up one base away. Sequenced input: peripheral blood. The sequence links TRBV5-1 to TRBJ1-1; a tentative D call is TRBD1 (6 bases match). The receptor was isolated from a woman aged 55-70 years with COVID-19, enrolled during active disease. The nucleotide sequence is TGCGCCAGCAGCTCCCTACAGGGCGCGAACACTGAAGCTTTCTTT. The resulting protein is CASSSLQGANTEAFF.